This TCR beta chain was sequenced in a study of cytomegalovirus exposure and HLA in healthy donors. Study information: Researchers previously reported finding 90 million to 130 million unique TCR beta sequences from some 180 million T cells.

As to this clone: Antigen: not known.

Overall study results and limits: TCR sequences were mostly rare, though some public TCRs occurred in many donors.

It was with 60 Vbeta and 13 Jbeta primers that the PCR ran. As processed by the authors: About 10 million shared chains were among about 80 million unique TCR beta chains counted in a later analysis. Libraries were prepared by immunoSEQ multiplex PCR; TCRdb keeps only in-frame clonotypes and omits some of them. V and J calls and clone size are copied from that table; D and trimming were computed from the DNA. Of approximately 53,000 clones detected, around 73% appear once; the ten largest clones hold about 2.5%. The origin of this receptor is a middle-aged woman in good health and CMV-seropositive. Sequenced: PBMCs.

CDR3 sequence reads: CASSGGQGFTQPQHF. CDR3 nucleotide sequence: TGTGCCAGCAGCGGCGGACAGGGATTTACTCAGCCCCAGCATTTT. The chain recombines TRBV9 with TRBJ1-5; TRBD1 aligns across 8 bases. V lost 3 bases, J lost 6 bases, and 8 bases stayed unmatched. Germline assignment: CDR1 SGDLS and CDR2 YYNGEE. The CDR3 is 15 amino acids.